Presented here are 32 T cell receptor beta chains from one specimen sequenced in a study of T-cell reconstitution after alpha-beta-depleted transplantation in children. Unique molecular identifiers were incorporated during preparation of the TCRbeta library. TCRdb analysed the PCR reads with MiXCR anew, one entry per CDR3 protein. In the table there are a few hundred thousand distinct CDR3 sequences, roughly 27% of which are singletons. The starting material was PBMCs, obtained before TCRalphabeta/CD19-depleted stem cell transplant. All receptors derive from a boy under three years old with Wiskott-Aldrich syndrome, due to receive a stem cell transplant.

The chain combines TRBV5-1 with TRBJ1-2, with TRBD1 identical over 9 bases. CDR1 is SGHRS, CDR2 YFSETQ, per germline. With 0 bases clipped from V and 0 bases from J, the junction kept 0 bases outside the gene matches. The CDR3 covers 15 residues. The CDR3 sequence: CASSLGQGANYGYTF. CDR3 nucleotide sequence: TGCGCCAGCAGCTTGGGACAGGGGGCTAACTATGGCTACACCTTC. The full variable domain, in which reference TRBV5-1 and TRBJ1-2 provide the parts outside the CDR3, is KAGVTQTPRYLIKTRGQQVTLSCSPISGHRSVSWYQQTPGQGLQFLFEYFSETQRNKGNFPGRFSGRQFSNSRSEMNVSTLELGDSALYLCASSLGQGANYGYTFGSGTRLTVV.

This rearrangement joins TRBV5-1 to TRBJ2-1, with a weak D call TRBD2 (6 bases). The CDR3 loop spans 15 amino acids. Germline CDR1 and CDR2: SGHRS and YFSETQ. With 0 bases removed from V and 0 bases from J, the gap between germline ends came to 7 bases. CDR3 sequence: CASSLADYSYNEQFF. DNA of the CDR3: TGCGCCAGCAGCTTGGCGGACTACTCCTACAATGAGCAGTTCTTC.

The chain uses TRBV11-2 and TRBJ2-5, with D tentatively TRBD1 (6 bases). CDR1 and CDR2 from the germline V gene are SGHAT and FQNNGV. With 5 bases removed from V and 3 bases from J, the gap between germline ends came to 10 bases. The CDR3 consists of 13 residues. The CDR3 coding sequence is TGTGCCAGCAGCGTACAGGGAGAAGAGACCCAGTACTTC. It specifies CASSVQGEETQYF.

V usage is TRBV18 and J usage is TRBJ2-1; TRBD2 matches 8 bases. Unmatched junction bases numbered 5, after V lost 1 base and J lost 6 bases. The CDR3 extends over 15 amino acids. The germline V gene encodes CDR1 KGHSH and CDR2 LQKENI. CDR3 residues: CASSPRREVGNEQFF. CDR3 nucleotides: TGTGCCAGCTCACCACGGCGGGAGGTGGGCAATGAGCAGTTCTTC.

V gene TRBV5-1 combines with J gene TRBJ2-7, with 9 bases lining up with TRBD2. The V and J ends lost 2 bases and 5 bases, in that order; junction bases with no gene match: 14. The CDR3 totals 17 residues. Germline lookup yields CDR1 SGHRS and CDR2 YFSETQ. In nucleotides, the CDR3 is TGCGCCAGCAGCTTAGGTGTCGCGGGAGGGAATATCCACGAGCAGTACTTC. Translation: CASSLGVAGGNIHEQYF. Full variable domain (missing parts from reference TRBV5-1 and TRBJ2-7): KAGVTQTPRYLIKTRGQQVTLSCSPISGHRSVSWYQQTPGQGLQFLFEYFSETQRNKGNFPGRFSGRQFSNSRSEMNVSTLELGDSALYLCASSLGVAGGNIHEQYFGPGTRLTVT.

This clonotype was seen only a few times. DNA for the CDR3: TGTGCCAGCAGCCAAAGTCCAGGAAGCGGCGAGCAGTACTTC. Translating it yields CASSQSPGSGEQYF. V is TRBV4-2 and J is TRBJ2-7; tentatively, D is TRBD2 (5 bases). The germline CDR1 and CDR2 sequences are LGHNA and YNFKEQ. CDR3 length: 14 amino acids. V lost 2 bases to trimming and J lost 6 bases, with 14 bases between them.

The V and J genes are TRBV7-2 and TRBJ1-1; 7 nucleotides line up with TRBD1. From germline, CDR1 is SGHTA and CDR2 FQGNSA. The CDR3 is 14 amino acids. V was clipped by 3 bases and J by 6 bases; unmatched bases: 7. CDR3 bases: TGTGCCAGCAGCTTGGAGGGGGCCCGGTCTGAAGCTTTCTTT. This gives the protein CASSLEGARSEAFF.

This clonotype showed up just a few times. The gene calls are TRBV5-1 and TRBJ2-2; D is possibly TRBD2 (6 bases). The CDR3 has 16 amino acids. Looked up from germline, CDR1 is SGHRS and CDR2 is YFSETQ. V was cut by 2 bases and J by 0 bases, with 11 bases left in between. The CDR3 protein is CASSFSGASNTGELFF. CDR3 bases: TGCGCCAGCAGCTTTTCGGGAGCCTCGAACACCGGGGAGCTGTTTTTT.

This clonotype was found a few times. The chain is built from TRBV10-3 and TRBJ2-6; 9 bases agree with TRBD1. The V gene end was trimmed by 10 bases and the J gene end by 2 bases; junction bases not matched to a gene: 6. Germline CDR1 is ENHRY and CDR2 is SYGVKD. This CDR3 comprises 15 residues. The CDR3 is CASRQGVAGANVLTF. In DNA form, the CDR3 reads TGTGCCAGCCGACAGGGGGTGGCTGGGGCCAACGTCCTGACTTTC.

Regarding this clonotype: The junction departs from germline at one end; a sequencing error may be responsible. The V call is TRBV5-1, the J call TRBJ2-1; 12 nucleotides align to TRBD2. This CDR3 region has 17 residues. Germline assignment: CDR1 SGHRS and CDR2 YFSETQ. CDR3: CASTGDVGLAGYSEQFF. The CDR3 DNA sequence: TGCGCCAGCACCGGGGATGTCGGACTAGCGGGGTACAGTGAGCAGTTCTTC.

The V and J genes are TRBV29-1 and TRBJ1-5; no definite D call. Per the germline V gene, CDR1 is SQVTM and CDR2 is ANQGSEA. Trimming removed 4 bases at V and 3 bases at J, with 10 bases between. This CDR3 contains 13 residues. CDR3 residues: CSVVTDHNQPQHF. The DNA for the CDR3 is TGCAGCGTTGTAACAGACCACAATCAGCCCCAGCATTTT.

The chain links TRBV2 to TRBJ2-5; 11 bases are a match to TRBD2. J lost 5 bases, V lost 1 base, and 12 bases had no gene match. CDR3 length equals 18 residues. Germline assignment: CDR1 SNHLY and CDR2 FYNNEI. The CDR3 reads CASSEGLIAGGPVETQYF. The CDR3 nucleotides read TGTGCCAGCAGTGAAGGTTTGATAGCGGGAGGGCCGGTGGAGACCCAGTACTTC. Full variable domain (missing parts from reference TRBV2 and TRBJ2-5): EPEVTQTPSHQVTQMGQEVILRCVPISNHLYFYWYRQILGQKVEFLVSFYNNEISEKSEIFDDQFSVERPDGSNFTLKIRSTKLEDSAMYFCASSEGLIAGGPVETQYFGPGTRLLVL.

The chain carries TRBV20-1 and TRBJ2-1; no clear D. V was shortened by 2 bases and J by 0 bases, with 14 bases between the two germline ends. This CDR3 comprises 16 residues. Germline assignment: CDR1 DFQATT and CDR2 SNEGSKA (reference sequence). The CDR3 DNA follows: TGCAGTGCTAGAAGTTGGACGCCTAGCTCCTACAATGAGCAGTTCTTC. Translating it yields CSARSWTPSSYNEQFF.

J is TRBJ2-5 and V is TRBV20-1; 10 nucleotides match TRBD1. Germline V CDR1 and CDR2: DFQATT, SNEGSKA (reference sequence). The CDR3 is made up of 13 amino acids. V lost 6 bases and J lost 4; bases outside the gene matches: 5. CDR3 DNA: TGCAGTGCACAGGGACAGGGGACAGAGACCCAGTACTTC. It is translated as CSAQGQGTETQYF.

The chain has TRBV7-2 and TRBJ2-7, with 11 bases matching TRBD2. CDR3 length equals 15 residues. J lost 3 bases, V lost 1 base, and 2 bases had no gene match. Germline lookup yields CDR1 SGHTA and CDR2 FQGNSA. The CDR3 bases are TGTGCCAGCAGCTTAGAAGGGACTAGCGGCTACGAGCAGTACTTC. This gives the protein CASSLEGTSGYEQYF.

The table lists this clonotype with a count of one. In DNA, the CDR3 is TGTGCCAGCAGTTTATCGACAGGGAGACAGCCCCAGCATTTT. Protein product: CASSLSTGRQPQHF. The gene calls are TRBV27 and TRBJ1-5; 7 bases match TRBD1. The germline gives CDR1 MNHEY, CDR2 SMNVEV (reference sequence). V lost 0 bases and J lost 7; bases outside the gene matches: 3. The CDR3 is made up of 14 amino acids.

This clonotype occurred a few times. This chain connects TRBV29-1 to TRBJ2-7; 7 bases fit TRBD1. Looked up from germline, CDR1 is SQVTM and CDR2 is ANQGSEA. V lost 5 bases and J lost 4; bases outside the gene matches: 8. The CDR3 has 13 residues. The DNA for the CDR3 is TGCAGCGTTCGCGACAGGGTTATGTACGAGCAGTACTTC. This translates into CSVRDRVMYEQYF.

This chain links TRBV12-3 or TRBV12-4 with TRBJ1-2; D remains unclear. V was shortened by 2 bases and J by 4 bases, with 17 bases between the two germline ends. This CDR3 is 16 amino acids long. The CDR3 nucleotides read TGTGCCAGCAGTTTACGGTGGCAGGCGTTATTCTATGGCTACACCTTC. The encoded protein is CASSLRWQALFYGYTF.

The rearrangement uses TRBV20-1 and TRBJ2-3; 11 bases match TRBD2. This CDR3 spans 17 amino acids. Germline loops: CDR1 DFQATT, CDR2 SNEGSKA (reference sequence). The J segment lost 0 bases and the V segment lost 4 bases, leaving 9 bases of the junction unmatched. The CDR3 DNA reads as TGCAGTGCTACCATGGGACTAGCGGATCCTAGCACAGATACGCAGTATTTT. Translation gives CSATMGLADPSTDTQYF.

The CDR3 coding sequence is TGTGCCAGCAGTTACTCGCTACTAGCGGGACCGCGGACCGGGGAGCTGTTTTTT. The encoded protein is CASSYSLLAGPRTGELFF. The V and J genes are TRBV6-5 and TRBJ2-2; 10 nucleotides align to TRBD2. CDR1 and CDR2 from the germline V gene are MNHEY and SVGAGI. Trimming removed 0 bases from V and 5 bases from J; junction bases left unmatched: 9. The CDR3 loop spans 18 amino acids.

This clonotype was counted only a few times. The rearrangement links TRBV6-5 to TRBJ1-2; 9 bases are shared with TRBD1. The CDR3 runs 13 residues. V trimming: 4 bases; J trimming: 8 bases; junction bases outside the gene matches: 5. Germline values: CDR1 MNHEY, CDR2 SVGAGI. CDR3 bases: TGTGCCAGCAGTTCGGACAGGGGTAGCGGCTACACCTTC. Protein: CASSSDRGSGYTF.

This clonotype was seen a few times. V usage is TRBV29-1 and J usage is TRBJ2-7, with no clear D. The CDR3 has 11 residues. The V end was cut by 6 bases, the J end by 1 base, with 7 bases between. Germline CDR1 reads SQVTM; CDR2 reads ANQGSEA. The CDR3 DNA sequence: TGCAGCGTGCGCAGGTCCTACGAGCAGTACTTC. Its translation: CSVRRSYEQYF.

V usage is TRBV5-1 and J usage is TRBJ1-4; 9 nucleotides agree with TRBD1. The junction had 3 bases not matched to a gene; V was cut back by 7 bases and J by 5 bases. Germline lookup yields CDR1 SGHRS and CDR2 YFSETQ. This CDR3 has 13 residues. This chain's CDR3 is CASGQGTNEKLFF. CDR3 in DNA: TGCGCCAGCGGACAGGGGACCAATGAAAAACTGTTTTTT.

The rearrangement links TRBV5-1 to TRBJ2-3; D is unclear. With 5 bases removed from V and 0 bases from J, the gap between germline ends came to 10 bases. There are 14 residues in the CDR3. Germline V lookup: CDR1 SGHRS, CDR2 YFSETQ. CDR3 amino acids: CASRKQVSTDTQYF. The DNA for the CDR3 is TGCGCCAGCAGAAAGCAGGTTAGCACAGATACGCAGTATTTT.

The chain recombines TRBV20-1 with TRBJ2-7, with D possibly being TRBD2 (5 bases). This CDR3 has 11 residues. Trimming shortened V by 2 bases and J by 4 bases, and 6 bases separated the two germline ends. CDR1 and CDR2 (germline): DFQATT, SNEGSKA (reference sequence). The CDR3 loop is CSARPGYEQYF. Written as DNA, the CDR3 is TGCAGTGCTAGACCGGGATACGAGCAGTACTTC.

The chain combines TRBV3-1 with TRBJ2-7; D may be TRBD1 or TRBD2 (5 bases each). The V end was cut by 8 bases, the J end by 0 bases, with 20 bases between. This CDR3 comprises 16 residues. Germline V gene lookup returns CDR1 LGHDT and CDR2 YNNKEL (reference sequence). CDR3 DNA: TGTGCCAGCCAGAGGGGTGGCAGCGCCAGCTCCTACGAGCAGTACTTC. This sequence encodes CASQRGGSASSYEQYF.

This clonotype occurred a few times. This chain connects TRBV5-1 to TRBJ2-5, with a possible D match to TRBD1 (7 bases). Germline V gives CDR1 SGHRS, CDR2 YFSETQ. The CDR3 runs to 17 residues. V dropped 0 bases and J dropped 4 bases, with 19 bases sitting between them. The CDR3 here is CASSLGRGRDIVETQYF. CDR3 in DNA: TGCGCCAGCAGCTTGGGGAGGGGGCGCGATATCGTAGAGACCCAGTACTTC.

Only a few counts were recorded for this clonotype. The chain couples TRBV5-1 to TRBJ2-1, with D possibly matching TRBD1 (5 bases). The V end was cut by 1 base, the J end by 4 bases, with 9 bases between. CDR3 length: 14 amino acids. Germline V gene lookup returns CDR1 SGHRS and CDR2 YFSETQ. The CDR3 here is CASSLMTEYNEQFF. CDR3 coding DNA: TGCGCCAGCAGCTTGATGACAGAGTACAATGAGCAGTTCTTC. Complete variable domain (other parts from reference TRBV5-1 and TRBJ2-1): KAGVTQTPRYLIKTRGQQVTLSCSPISGHRSVSWYQQTPGQGLQFLFEYFSETQRNKGNFPGRFSGRQFSNSRSEMNVSTLELGDSALYLCASSLMTEYNEQFFGPGTRLTVL.

This clonotype occurred many times. A read error may produce the germline difference seen at one junction end. V and J are TRBV5-1 and TRBJ2-1, with D possibly TRBD1 on 6 matching bases. The CDR3 runs to 15 residues. CDR1 and CDR2 (germline): SGHRS, YFSETQ. This chain's CDR3 is CASSLRAGAYNEQFF. In DNA, the CDR3 is TGTGCCAGCAGCTTGAGGGCAGGGGCCTACAATGAGCAGTTCTTC.

This clonotype was seen a few times. V gene TRBV29-1 combines with J gene TRBJ1-6; 7 nucleotides line up with TRBD1. J lost 5 bases, V lost 6 bases, and 7 bases had no gene match. This CDR3 has 14 residues. Per the germline V gene, CDR1 is SQVTM and CDR2 is ANQGSEA. The CDR3 is CSVATGADNSPLHF. The DNA of the CDR3 is TGCAGCGTAGCTACAGGGGCGGATAATTCACCCCTCCACTTT.

This rearrangement joins TRBV5-1 to TRBJ2-1; 8 nucleotides agree with TRBD1. V lost 0 bases and J lost 7; bases outside the gene matches: 6. CDR1 SGHRS and CDR2 YFSETQ come from the germline V gene. CDR3 length: 15 amino acids. The CDR3 spells CASSLGTGFLNEQFF. The CDR3 region has the DNA TGCGCCAGCAGCTTGGGGACAGGGTTCTTGAATGAGCAGTTCTTC.

V and J are TRBV28 and TRBJ1-5; TRBD1 aligns across 7 bases. Losses at the gene ends were 5 bases for V and 2 bases for J; bases not matched to a gene: 9. The germline V gene encodes CDR1 MDHEN and CDR2 SYDVKM. This CDR3 has 16 amino acids. CDR3 protein: CASSPSQGGGNQPQHF. CDR3 nucleotide sequence: TGTGCCAGCAGTCCGTCTCAGGGGGGGGGCAATCAGCCCCAGCATTTT.